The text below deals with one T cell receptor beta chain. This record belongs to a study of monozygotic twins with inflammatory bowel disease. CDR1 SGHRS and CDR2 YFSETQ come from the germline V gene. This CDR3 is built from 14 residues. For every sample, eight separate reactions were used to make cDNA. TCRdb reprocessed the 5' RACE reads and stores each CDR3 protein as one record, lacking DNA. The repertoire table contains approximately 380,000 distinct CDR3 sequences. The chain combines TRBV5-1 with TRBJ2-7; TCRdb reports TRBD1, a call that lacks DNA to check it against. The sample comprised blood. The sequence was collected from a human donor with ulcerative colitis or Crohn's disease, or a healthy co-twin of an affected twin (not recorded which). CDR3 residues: CASSPGGPRWEQYF.